One sample yielded the 7 T cell receptor delta chains listed below, sequenced in a study of gamma-delta T cells after stem cell transplantation. TCRdb re-analyzed the RT-PCR reads via CATT. This sample has 2,000 to 2,500 delta-chain clones, with around 30% found just once. Input material: gamma-delta T cells. The source of these receptors is a human donor. It is not recorded whose cells these are; they may come from a transplant donor.

The J gene is TRDJ1, the V gene TRDV2, with 8 positions matching TRDD3. CDR3 length: 18 residues. J was trimmed by 3 bases and V by 5 bases; bases with no gene match: 19. Germline V gene sequence: CDR1 GEAIGNYY, CDR2 EKD. DNA of the CDR3: TGTGCCTGTGCCTCATTGGGTACTGGGGGGTTTGTCCCCGATAAACTCATCTTT. The encoded protein is CACASLGTGGFVPDKLIF.

As to this clone: A far larger clone differs by one base, so this is likely a read error. The sample carries other DNA sequences with the same CDR3. V gene TRDV2 combines with J gene TRDJ1; 10 nucleotides agree with TRDD3. Trimming at V came to 2 bases and at J to 2 bases, leaving 4 bases not matched to a gene. There are 15 residues in the CDR3. In germline, CDR1 is GEAIGNYY, CDR2 EKD. This CDR3 is CACDILGDTTDKLIF. CDR3 DNA: TGTGCCTGTGACATATTGGGGGATACAACCGATAAACTCATCTTT.

There are a few counts of this clone. A far larger clone is one base from this, pointing to a likely read error. Other nucleotide sequences in the sample specify the same CDR3. The CDR3 nucleotides are TGTGCCTGCGACACATTAGGGGTCGGAATGCGAGAAGATAAACTCATCTTT. Residues: CACDTLGVGMREDKLIF. This chain uses TRDV2 with TRDJ1; D uncertain. The CDR3 has 17 amino acids. CDR1 GEAIGNYY and CDR2 EKD come from the germline V gene.

V gene TRDV2 combines with J gene TRDJ3, with D possibly TRDD3 on 6 matching bases. V gave up 0 bases and J gave up 2 bases, with 13 bases separating them. The CDR3 is made up of 18 amino acids. Germline loops: CDR1 GEAIGNYY, CDR2 EKD. CDR3 residues: CACDTAGISPWDTRQMFF. CDR3 bases: TGTGCCTGTGACACCGCGGGGATTAGCCCCTGGGACACCCGACAGATGTTTTTC.

A note on this clone: A much bigger clone sits one base away, suggesting this may be a read error. Other DNA sequences of this sample code for an identical CDR3. The genes are TRDV2 and TRDJ1, with TRDD3 identical over 10 bases. Germline CDR1 and CDR2: GEAIGNYY and EKD. The CDR3 contains 15 residues. The CDR3 loop is CACDTVGGYTDNLIF. The CDR3 region has the DNA TGTGCCTGTGACACCGTTGGGGGATACACCGATAACCTCATCTTT.

This clone came up a few times. This rearrangement joins TRDV2 to TRDJ1, with D hard to call. The CDR3 covers 19 residues. V was cut by 1 base and J by 1 base, with 24 bases left in between. Germline V CDR1 and CDR2: GEAIGNYY, EKD. This CDR3 reads CACDTLRGSGRSLTDKLIF. CDR3 coding DNA: TGTGCCTGTGACACTTTGAGAGGGTCGGGAAGGAGCCTCACCGATAAACTCATCTTT.

This clone turned up a few times. The DNA translation disagrees with the TCRdb protein at residue 10, so the protein in this description comes from the DNA. The chain is built from TRDV2 and TRDJ1, with 12 bases lining up with TRDD3. The germline V gene encodes CDR1 GEAIGNYY and CDR2 EKD. Germline trimming cut 2 bases from V and 1 base from J; bases unmatched to any gene: 4. The CDR3 sequence is 16 residues long. The CDR3 is CACDRLGDTTTDKLIF. The CDR3 DNA is TGTGCCTGTGACAGACTGGGGGATACTACCACCGATAAACTCATCTTT.